This T cell receptor (beta chain) comes out of a study of lymphopenia after photon versus proton radiotherapy. The length of the CDR3 is 13 residues. The germline CDR1 and CDR2 sequences are SQVTM and ANQGSEA. Trimming cost V 4 bases and J 2 bases, with 10 bases left between them. TCRdb's table, derived via immunoSEQ multiplex PCR, lists solely in-frame clones and lacks some. The table lists roughly 150,000 clones, approximately 91% of them singletons. The sequence came from a man aged 45-65 years with gastric cancer. This sample comprised peripheral blood, obtained from a patient treated with photon-based radiotherapy. The chain links TRBV29-1 to TRBJ2-3; D perhaps matches TRBD2 (6 bases). CDR3 nucleotide sequence: TGCAGCGTTGCTGGCGGGGTCACAGATACGCAGTATTTT. Translating gives CSVAGGVTDTQYF.